Listed below are T cell receptor beta chains from one sample, sequenced in a study of OX40 agonist ivuxolimab in advanced cancers. Measured with immunoSEQ multiplex PCR; TCRdb has only the in-frame clones, and not every one. The sample contains 53,000 or so clones, 79% of which appear only once. This specimen consisted of CD4+ or CD8+ T cells sorted from blood, obtained in a trial of the OX40 agonist ivuxolimab. These TCRs come from an adult with an advanced solid tumor such as melanoma, head and neck, liver or kidney cancer. Each CDR3 is given with its conserved first and last residue. D genes are given only for firm matches. Size tells how often a clone was seen (once, few, many) or the class of an expanded clone, and some rows leave it out.

j_call: TRBJ2-1
v_call: TRBV5-1
d_call: NA
clone_size: NA
cdr3_aa: CASSSTSPYNEQFF
cdr3_nt: TGCGCCAGCAGCTCCACTAGCCCCTACAATGAGCAGTTCTTC

j_call: TRBJ2-6
v_call: TRBV9
d_call: TRBD1
clone_size: NA
cdr3_aa: CASSVLPPGQGTPGANVLTF
cdr3_nt: TGTGCCAGCAGCGTTCTCCCCCCGGGACAGGGGACCCCTGGGGCCAACGTCCTGACTTTC

j_call: TRBJ2-5
v_call: TRBV9
d_call: NA
clone_size: NA
cdr3_aa: CASSPGGGLGGRETQYF
cdr3_nt: TGTGCCAGCAGCCCCGGAGGAGGACTAGGGGGCCGGGAGACCCAGTACTTC

j_call: TRBJ2-5
v_call: TRBV25-1
d_call: TRBD1
clone_size: NA
cdr3_aa: CASSSKGQGVETQYF
cdr3_nt: TGTGCCAGCAGTTCAAAGGGACAGGGCGTGGAGACCCAGTACTTC

j_call: TRBJ1-2
v_call: TRBV7-2
d_call: TRBD1
clone_size: medium-sized
cdr3_aa: CASSRQGGNYGYTF
cdr3_nt: TGTGCCAGCAGTCGACAGGGCGGGAACTATGGCTACACCTTC

j_call: TRBJ2-7
v_call: TRBV7-9
d_call: TRBD2
clone_size: NA
cdr3_aa: CASSLWPSGGTTFSYEQYF
cdr3_nt: TGTGCCAGCAGCTTATGGCCTAGCGGGGGGACCACTTTCTCCTACGAGCAGTACTTC

j_call: TRBJ2-1
v_call: TRBV7-3
d_call: TRBD2
clone_size: NA
cdr3_aa: CASSLSPRASGRYYEQFF
cdr3_nt: TGTGCCAGCAGCTTAAGCCCCAGGGCTAGCGGGAGGTATTATGAGCAGTTCTTC

j_call: TRBJ1-2
v_call: TRBV5-1
d_call: TRBD1
clone_size: NA
cdr3_aa: CASSRGQLDNYGYTF
cdr3_nt: TGCGCCAGCAGCAGGGGACAGCTGGATAACTATGGCTACACCTTC

j_call: TRBJ2-5
v_call: TRBV19
d_call: NA
clone_size: NA
cdr3_aa: CASSISGEETQYF
cdr3_nt: TGTGCCAGTAGTATTTCAGGGGAGGAGACCCAGTACTTC

j_call: TRBJ2-3
v_call: TRBV6-5
d_call: NA
clone_size: NA
cdr3_aa: CASSTWDPSTDTQYF
cdr3_nt: TGTGCCAGCAGTACATGGGACCCCAGCACAGATACGCAGTATTTT

j_call: TRBJ1-5
v_call: TRBV6-1
d_call: NA
clone_size: NA
cdr3_aa: CASSQRLGQPQHF
cdr3_nt: TGTGCCAGCAGTCAAAGACTTGGTCAGCCCCAGCATTTT

j_call: TRBJ1-4
v_call: TRBV19
d_call: NA
clone_size: NA
cdr3_aa: CASSIVVPDPAKFF
cdr3_nt: TGTGCCAGTAGTATAGTCGTCCCTGACCCCGCGAAGTTTTTT

j_call: TRBJ2-2
v_call: TRBV27
d_call: TRBD1
clone_size: once
cdr3_aa: CASSRYGTGRNTGELFF
cdr3_nt: TGTGCCAGCAGTCGCTACGGGACAGGGCGGAACACCGGGGAGCTGTTTTTT

j_call: TRBJ1-2
v_call: TRBV2
d_call: TRBD1
clone_size: NA
cdr3_aa: CASSAGTGGGYTF
cdr3_nt: TGTGCCAGCAGTGCAGGGACAGGGGGGGGCTACACCTTC

j_call: TRBJ2-7
v_call: TRBV10-2
d_call: TRBD1
clone_size: NA
cdr3_aa: CASSEWGTGIYEQYF
cdr3_nt: TGCGCCAGCAGCGAGTGGGGGACAGGGATTTACGAGCAGTACTTC

j_call: TRBJ1-5
v_call: TRBV5-1
d_call: TRBD1
clone_size: NA
cdr3_aa: CASSFTGVDQPQHF
cdr3_nt: TGCGCCAGCAGCTTCACAGGGGTTGATCAGCCCCAGCATTTT

j_call: TRBJ1-2
v_call: TRBV19
d_call: TRBD1
clone_size: once
cdr3_aa: CASSPTGQGAAGYTF
cdr3_nt: TGTGCCAGTAGTCCCACCGGACAGGGGGCAGCTGGCTACACCTTC

j_call: TRBJ1-2
v_call: TRBV28
d_call: NA
clone_size: NA
cdr3_aa: CASSSLPYGYTF
cdr3_nt: TGTGCCAGCAGTTCTCTCCCCTATGGCTACACCTTC

j_call: TRBJ2-1
v_call: TRBV6-1
d_call: TRBD2
clone_size: NA
cdr3_aa: CASSDPSAGLRYEQFF
cdr3_nt: TGTGCCAGCAGTGATCCATCAGCGGGATTGAGGTATGAGCAGTTCTTC

j_call: TRBJ1-6
v_call: TRBV9
d_call: NA
clone_size: NA
cdr3_aa: CASSPQGINSPLHF
cdr3_nt: TGTGCCAGCAGCCCCCAGGGGATTAATTCACCCCTCCACTTT

j_call: TRBJ1-1
v_call: TRBV27
d_call: NA
clone_size: NA
cdr3_aa: CASSPLQGPEAFF
cdr3_nt: TGTGCCAGCAGTCCCCTACAGGGTCCCGAAGCTTTCTTT

j_call: TRBJ2-3
v_call: TRBV19
d_call: TRBD1
clone_size: NA
cdr3_aa: CASTQGDRVTDTQYF
cdr3_nt: TGTGCCAGCACCCAAGGGGACAGGGTCACAGATACGCAGTATTTT

j_call: TRBJ2-7
v_call: TRBV5-1
d_call: TRBD1
clone_size: once
cdr3_aa: CASSTPGTGREQYF
cdr3_nt: TGCGCCAGCAGCACCCCGGGGACAGGGAGGGAGCAGTACTTC

j_call: TRBJ2-5
v_call: TRBV18
d_call: NA
clone_size: NA
cdr3_aa: CASSLVFTGTPETQYF
cdr3_nt: TGTGCCAGCTCACTAGTATTTACAGGGACCCCAGAGACCCAGTACTTC

j_call: TRBJ2-1
v_call: TRBV27
d_call: NA
clone_size: NA
cdr3_aa: CASSRYNEQFF
cdr3_nt: TGTGCCAGCAGTCGCTACAATGAGCAGTTCTTC

j_call: TRBJ1-5
v_call: TRBV7-2
d_call: NA
clone_size: NA
cdr3_aa: CASSLLPTVYSNQPQHF
cdr3_nt: TGTGCCAGCAGCTTACTCCCGACAGTCTATAGCAATCAGCCCCAGCATTTT

j_call: TRBJ2-1
v_call: TRBV5-5
d_call: NA
clone_size: few
cdr3_aa: CASSLNGANEQFF
cdr3_nt: TGTGCCAGCAGCTTAAATGGGGCAAATGAGCAGTTCTTC

j_call: TRBJ1-2
v_call: TRBV2
d_call: NA
clone_size: NA
cdr3_aa: CASSEKGSGYGYTF
cdr3_nt: TGTGCCAGCAGTGAGAAGGGTTCCGGCTATGGCTACACCTTC

j_call: TRBJ1-6
v_call: TRBV11-2
d_call: NA
clone_size: NA
cdr3_aa: CASSFGGIKDSPLHF
cdr3_nt: TGTGCCAGCAGCTTCGGGGGTATAAAGGATTCACCCCTCCACTTT

j_call: TRBJ2-7
v_call: TRBV27
d_call: TRBD2
clone_size: NA
cdr3_aa: CASSFSAPRGLAGIEQYF
cdr3_nt: TGTGCCAGCAGCTTCTCAGCTCCGAGAGGACTAGCGGGAATCGAGCAGTACTTC

j_call: TRBJ1-3
v_call: TRBV15
d_call: NA
clone_size: NA
cdr3_aa: CAVYTRGSGNTIYF
cdr3_nt: TGTGCCGTCTACACAAGGGGCTCTGGAAACACCATATATTTT

j_call: TRBJ2-7
v_call: TRBV5-1
d_call: NA
clone_size: NA
cdr3_aa: CASSYDRFYEQYF
cdr3_nt: TGCGCCAGCAGCTATGACAGATTCTACGAGCAGTACTTC